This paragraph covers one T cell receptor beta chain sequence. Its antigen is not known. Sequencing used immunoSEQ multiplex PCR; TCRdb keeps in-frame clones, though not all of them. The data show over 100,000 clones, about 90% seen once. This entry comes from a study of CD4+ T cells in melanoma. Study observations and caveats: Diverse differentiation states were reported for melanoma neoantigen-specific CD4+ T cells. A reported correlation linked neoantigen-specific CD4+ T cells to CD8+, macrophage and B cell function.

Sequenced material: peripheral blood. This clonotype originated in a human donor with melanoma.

CDR3 in DNA: TGTGCCAGCAGCTTAGAGGGGATAGCGGGGGGCTATACGCAGTATTTT. Encoded protein: CASSLEGIAGGYTQYF. This chain uses TRBV7-2 with TRBJ2-3; 10 positions agree with TRBD2. Germline V CDR1 and CDR2: SGHTA, FQGNSA. There are 16 residues in the CDR3. The trim removed 1 base at V and 7 bases at J, leaving 8 bases unmatched.